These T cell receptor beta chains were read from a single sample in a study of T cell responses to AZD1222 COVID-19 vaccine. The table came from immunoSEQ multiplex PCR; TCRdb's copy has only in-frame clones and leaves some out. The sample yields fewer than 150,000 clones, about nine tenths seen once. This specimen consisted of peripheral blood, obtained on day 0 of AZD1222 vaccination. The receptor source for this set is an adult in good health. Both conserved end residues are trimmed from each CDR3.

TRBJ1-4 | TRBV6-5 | ASRPGHGSNEKLF
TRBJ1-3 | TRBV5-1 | ASSFSESSGNTIY
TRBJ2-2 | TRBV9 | ASSSSGNRQFFTGELF
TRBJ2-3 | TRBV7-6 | ASSLIKGRGVDTQY
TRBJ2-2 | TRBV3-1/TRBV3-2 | ASSIRLVGELF
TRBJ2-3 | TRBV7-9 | ASSLGRTSTDTQY
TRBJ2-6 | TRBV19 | ASSRRTGGFTGANVLT
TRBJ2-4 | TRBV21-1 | ASSTRKGGNIQY
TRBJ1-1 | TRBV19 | ASSIGNRVATEAF
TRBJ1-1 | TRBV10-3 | AISESLGSEAF
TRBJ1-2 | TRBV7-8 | ASSLVQGNYGYT
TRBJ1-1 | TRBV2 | ASSEAQGRPVNTEAF
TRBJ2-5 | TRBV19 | ASSIAAMETQY
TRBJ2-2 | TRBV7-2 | ASSKPSGRNTGELF
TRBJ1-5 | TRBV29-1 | SATEQGHQPQH
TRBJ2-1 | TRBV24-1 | ATSGAGINEQF
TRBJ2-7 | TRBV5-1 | ASSLVGDEQY
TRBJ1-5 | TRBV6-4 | ASSDGSGGQPQH
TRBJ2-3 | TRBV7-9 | ASSLGGSWSDTQY
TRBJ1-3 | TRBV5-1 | ASSLAGTGNTIY
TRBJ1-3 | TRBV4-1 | ASSRATGGNTIY
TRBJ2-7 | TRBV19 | ASSISGGSNSYEQY
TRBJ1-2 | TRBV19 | ASSIPGAATNYGYT
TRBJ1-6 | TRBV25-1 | ASSERRATGSPLH
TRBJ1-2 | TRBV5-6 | ARNQRGTGKVSDGYT